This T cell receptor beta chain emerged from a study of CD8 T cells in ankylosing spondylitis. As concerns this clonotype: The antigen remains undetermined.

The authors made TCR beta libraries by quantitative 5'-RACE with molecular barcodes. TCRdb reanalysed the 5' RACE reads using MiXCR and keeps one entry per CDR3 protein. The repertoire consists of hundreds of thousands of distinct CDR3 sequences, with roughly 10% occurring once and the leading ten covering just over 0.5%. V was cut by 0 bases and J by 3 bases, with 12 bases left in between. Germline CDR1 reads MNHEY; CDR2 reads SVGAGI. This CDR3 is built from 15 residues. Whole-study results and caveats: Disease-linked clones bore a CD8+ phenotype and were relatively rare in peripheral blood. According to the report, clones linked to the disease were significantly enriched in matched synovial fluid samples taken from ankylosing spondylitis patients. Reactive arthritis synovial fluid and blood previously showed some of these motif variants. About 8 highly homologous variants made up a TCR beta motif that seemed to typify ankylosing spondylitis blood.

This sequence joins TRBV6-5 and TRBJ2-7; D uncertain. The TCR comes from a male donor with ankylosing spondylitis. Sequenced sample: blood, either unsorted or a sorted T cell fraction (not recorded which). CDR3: CASSYSEARSYEQYF. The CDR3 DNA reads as TGTGCCAGCAGTTACTCAGAGGCCCGGAGCTACGAGCAGTACTTC.